This entry concerns a single T cell receptor (beta chain). This CDR3 comprises 13 residues. With 8 bases removed from V and 7 bases from J, the gap between germline ends came to 16 bases. In germline, CDR1 is SGDLS, CDR2 YYNGEE. These data belong to a study of CD8 T cells in Susac syndrome. Across the study: Among the Susac syndrome patients who underwent sequencing, roughly six had clinically active disease, while about 8 of them were in remission.

After extraction with the RNeasy kit, about 0.45 to 1 ug of the RNA was reverse transcribed using random hexamers. TCRdb reprocessed the immunoSEQ multiplex PCR reads via MiXCR and lists one record per CDR3 protein. This sample has around 150,000 distinct CDR3 sequences, with more than 85% found just once. V is TRBV9 and J is TRBJ1-5; the D is unclear. The material sequenced was CD8+ T cells from PBMCs. This receptor was identified in a human donor with Susac syndrome. CDR3 in DNA: TGTGCCAGTAGTGTGGGCTCCGGGCAGCCCCAGCATTTT. It translates to CASSVGSGQPQHF.